Below are 31 T cell receptor beta chains sequenced from a single sample in a study of shared T cell receptors in the human thymus. The data were produced by immunoSEQ multiplex PCR, yet TCRdb's version contains in-frame clones alone and is incomplete. The sample lists some 640,000 clones; roughly 86% were seen once. These data also formed part of another study, on human thymus T cells.

The sequenced material came from thymocytes. The receptors come from a boy under two years old with a congenital heart defect.

This clone was found a few times. At one end, the junction sequence differs from germline, possibly due to a read error. The chain carries TRBV7-9 and TRBJ2-1, with a tentative D call TRBD2 (6 bases). In germline, CDR1 is SEHNR, CDR2 FQNEAQ (reference sequence). This CDR3 comprises 15 residues. The CDR3 bases are TGTGCCAGCTCCCACCCTTGGGACTCCAACAATGAGCAGTTCTTC. This gives the protein CASSHPWDSNNEQFF.

The J gene is TRBJ1-1, the V gene TRBV28; TRBD1 matches 8 bases. Losses at the gene ends were 5 bases for V and 3 bases for J; bases not matched to a gene: 8. The CDR3 contains 15 residues. The germline V gene has CDR1 MDHEN and CDR2 SYDVKM. CDR3 sequence: CASSTRGRSDTEAFF. Here the CDR3 DNA reads TGTGCCAGCAGTACCAGGGGGCGGTCGGACACTGAAGCTTTCTTT.

The chain joins TRBV5-4 to TRBJ1-3; maybe TRBD1 (5 bases). This CDR3 has 14 amino acids. V lost 0 bases and J 1 base, leaving 5 bases between the germline ends. In germline, CDR1 is SGHNT, CDR2 YYREEE (reference sequence). CDR3 DNA: TGTGCCAGCAGCTTGGAGGGGTCTGGAAACACCATATATTTT. This gives the protein CASSLEGSGNTIYF.

The rearrangement joins TRBV7-2 to TRBJ2-7; maybe TRBD1 (5 bases). CDR3 length equals 14 residues. Germline V CDR1 and CDR2: SGHTA, FQGNSA. Trimming removed 5 bases from V and 5 bases from J, with 16 bases in between. The CDR3 nucleotides read TGTGCCAGCAGCGCAGGGCGCCCGTTCCACGAGCAGTACTTC. Translation: CASSAGRPFHEQYF.

This chain links TRBV20-1 with TRBJ1-1, with a tentative D call TRBD1 (6 bases). The germline V gene has CDR1 DFQATT and CDR2 SNEGSKA (reference sequence). Trimming took 3 bases from V and 10 from J, leaving 12 bases between them. The CDR3 totals 11 residues. CDR3 bases: TGCAGTGCTAGGCCGGGACAAAGAGCTTTCTTT. This sequence encodes CSARPGQRAFF.

The rearrangement joins TRBV7-9 to TRBJ2-7, with D possibly TRBD2 on 5 matching bases. Trimming pared 7 bases from V and 0 bases from J, leaving 10 bases between. CDR3 length equals 13 residues. CDR1 SEHNR and CDR2 FQNEAQ come from the germline V gene (reference sequence). The CDR3 loop reads CASTQRYSYEQYF. The DNA for the CDR3 is TGTGCCAGCACTCAGCGGTACTCCTACGAGCAGTACTTC.

The chain joins TRBV5-8 to TRBJ2-2; D may be TRBD2 (7 bases). Germline loops: CDR1 SGHTS, CDR2 YDEGEE. Between the trimmed V and J ends, which lost 0 bases and 3 bases, there was a span of 9 bases. The length of the CDR3 is 15 residues. CDR3 nucleotides: TGTGCCAGCAGCTTGGGAGGGGGGGACACCGGGGAGCTGTTTTTT. Translated, it gives CASSLGGGDTGELFF.

V is TRBV10-2 and J is TRBJ1-5; 8 positions match TRBD1. Losses at the gene ends were 0 bases for V and 9 bases for J; bases not matched to a gene: 13. Germline CDR1 and CDR2: WSHSY and SAAADI. This CDR3 comprises 17 residues. CDR3 coding DNA: TGCGCCAGCAGTGAGTCCAGACAGGGGACCAGGGGTAGGCCCCAGCATTTT. This gives the protein CASSESRQGTRGRPQHF.

The chain couples TRBV10-3 to TRBJ2-3; the match to TRBD2 covers 9 bases. Germline trimming cut 6 bases from V and 2 bases from J; bases unmatched to any gene: 6. Germline V lookup: CDR1 ENHRY, CDR2 SYGVKD. This CDR3 has 15 amino acids. In DNA form, the CDR3 reads TGTGCCATCAGGACGGTAGCGGGGGTCACAGATACGCAGTATTTT. This translates into CAIRTVAGVTDTQYF.

The chain recombines TRBV10-1 with TRBJ2-7, with D unclear. The V and J ends lost 3 bases and 5 bases respectively, with 8 bases between them. This CDR3 has 12 residues. From germline, CDR1 is WNHNN and CDR2 SYGVQD (reference sequence). CDR3 in DNA: TGCGCCAGCAGTGAAGGAGTCCACGAGCAGTACTTC. It encodes CASSEGVHEQYF.

The chain has TRBV5-1 and TRBJ2-1; a weak D match, TRBD2 (5 bases). The CDR3 consists of 12 residues. From germline, CDR1 is SGHRS and CDR2 YFSETQ. V lost 0 bases, J lost 10 bases, and 8 bases lay in between. In nucleotides, the CDR3 is TGCGCCAGCAGCTTGGCTGGACTCGAGCAGTTCTTC. This sequence encodes CASSLAGLEQFF.

The chain uses TRBV27 and TRBJ1-6, with D possibly being TRBD1 (5 bases). V was cut by 6 bases and J by 0 bases, with 12 bases left in between. This CDR3 comprises 16 residues. Per germline, CDR1 MNHEY and CDR2 SMNVEV (reference sequence). The DNA of the CDR3 is TGTGCCAGCAGGTCGCGGGGGGACTCCTATAATTCACCCCTCCACTTT. Protein product: CASRSRGDSYNSPLHF.

The chain couples TRBV29-1 to TRBJ2-7; TRBD1 agrees at 9 bases. The CDR3 totals 13 residues. The V gene end was trimmed by 7 bases and the J gene end by 2 bases; junction bases not matched to a gene: 6. Germline CDR1 SQVTM, CDR2 ANQGSEA. CDR3 bases: TGCAGCGCGAACACAGGGGGCGCCTACGAGCAGTACTTC. It encodes CSANTGGAYEQYF.

For this clone: The sample contains more than one DNA sequence encoding this CDR3. The rearrangement links TRBV5-1 to TRBJ1-6, with D unresolved. Trimming took 1 base from V and 0 from J, leaving 8 bases between them. Germline assignment: CDR1 SGHRS and CDR2 YFSETQ. The CDR3 spans 16 residues. CDR3 region: CASSLIESSYNSPLHF. The CDR3 nucleotides read TGCGCCAGCAGCTTGATTGAGAGCTCCTATAATTCACCCCTCCACTTT.

The CDR3 bases are TGTGCCAGCAGCCCGAGGGGGCGGCAGGGCTACGAGCAGTACTTC. Its translation: CASSPRGRQGYEQYF. This chain uses TRBV7-9 with TRBJ2-7, with 7 bases lining up with TRBD1. J gave up 3 bases and V 5 bases, and 10 bases lay outside the gene matches. Germline V gene sequence: CDR1 SEHNR, CDR2 FQNEAQ (reference sequence). CDR3 length equals 15 residues.

The chain joins TRBV28 to TRBJ1-6, with unresolved D. Trimming took off 10 bases at V and 8 bases at J, with 21 bases between the two ends. CDR1 MDHEN and CDR2 SYDVKM come from the germline V gene. The CDR3 runs to 15 residues. CDR3 DNA: TGTGCCACCGAAGTTCGAGGGAATTTGGATTCACCCCTCCACTTT. The encoded protein is CATEVRGNLDSPLHF.

The chain employs TRBV9 and TRBJ2-3; TRBD2 agrees at 11 bases. The germline V gene has CDR1 SGDLS and CDR2 YYNGEE. The CDR3 is 16 amino acids. The V segment lost 4 bases and the J segment 6 bases; nucleotides outside the gene matches: 10. The CDR3 spells CASSSRPASGRDTQYF. CDR3 coding DNA: TGTGCCAGCAGCTCCCGCCCGGCTAGCGGGAGGGATACGCAGTATTTT.

The V and J genes are TRBV6-1 and TRBJ2-7, with D possibly TRBD1 on 6 matching bases. Germline V gene data show CDR1 as MNHNS and CDR2 as SASEGT. The CDR3 covers 16 residues. V lost 3 bases and J lost 1, with 16 bases in between. The CDR3 DNA is TGTGCCAGCAGTGACGATTATCTGGACAGATCCTACGAGCAGTACTTC. It specifies CASSDDYLDRSYEQYF.

This clone is a singleton in its sample. This chain joins TRBV10-3 and TRBJ1-1; no clear D. The CDR3 extends over 14 amino acids. Germline CDR1 and CDR2: ENHRY and SYGVKD. V lost 6 bases and J lost 2, with 13 bases in between. The DNA for the CDR3 is TGTGCCATCAGATGTCCGACGGGAAACACTGAAGCTTTCTTT. It is translated as CAIRCPTGNTEAFF.

The rearrangement links TRBV6-1 to TRBJ2-7, with TRBD2 matching 9 bases. This CDR3 spans 15 amino acids. Per the germline V gene, CDR1 is MNHNS and CDR2 is SASEGT. The junction had 7 bases not matched to a gene; V was cut back by 4 bases and J by 3 bases. CDR3 in amino acids: CASSVGSGSIYEQYF. The CDR3 coding sequence is TGTGCCAGCAGTGTCGGTAGCGGGAGTATCTACGAGCAGTACTTC.

The gene calls are TRBV28 and TRBJ1-2; D unclear. V was shortened by 5 bases and J by 5 bases, with 12 bases between the two germline ends. Germline V gives CDR1 MDHEN, CDR2 SYDVKM. This CDR3 has 13 amino acids. CDR3 bases: TGTGCCAGCAGTCCTTGGACGGGGTATGGCTACACCTTC. Protein sequence: CASSPWTGYGYTF.

CDR3 in DNA: TGCGCCAGCAGCCGCAAACTAGCGGGGAGCCAAGAGACCCAGTACTTC. This gives the protein CASSRKLAGSQETQYF. The chain employs TRBV4-1 and TRBJ2-5; 10 nucleotides match TRBD2. Losses at the gene ends were 4 bases for V and 1 base for J; bases not matched to a gene: 6. CDR3 length: 16 amino acids. Looked up from germline, CDR1 is MGHRA and CDR2 is YSYEKL.

In its sample, this clone was seen once. This chain connects TRBV15 to TRBJ1-5; D unclear. Per the germline V gene, CDR1 is LNHNV and CDR2 is YYDKDF (reference sequence). This CDR3 contains 18 residues. Trimming removed 0 bases at V and 1 base at J, with 16 bases between. The CDR3 region is CATSRDWGGPGSNQPQHF. For the CDR3, the DNA is TGTGCCACCAGCAGAGATTGGGGAGGTCCGGGGAGCAATCAGCCCCAGCATTTT.

The chain links TRBV20-1 to TRBJ1-2; D not resolved. This CDR3 is built from 11 residues. V lost 0 bases, J lost 10 bases, and 9 bases lay in between. CDR1 is DFQATT, CDR2 SNEGSKA, per germline (reference sequence). CDR3 sequence (DNA): TGCAGTGCTAGAGATCAGGAGGCCTACACCTTC. Translating gives CSARDQEAYTF.

The chain links TRBV27 to TRBJ2-5; 8 positions match TRBD1. Germline V CDR1 and CDR2: MNHEY, SMNVEV (reference sequence). CDR3 length: 15 residues. V trimming: 6 bases; J trimming: 7 bases; junction bases outside the gene matches: 13. CDR3 amino acids: CASSSRQGSNVTQYF. CDR3 coding DNA: TGTGCCAGCAGCTCGAGACAGGGGAGTAATGTGACCCAGTACTTC.

The J gene is TRBJ2-1, the V gene TRBV6-4; D remains unclear. Trimming pared 3 bases from V and 0 bases from J, leaving 9 bases between. This CDR3 comprises 15 residues. The germline V gene encodes CDR1 MRHNA and CDR2 SNTAGT. CDR3 DNA sequence: TGTGCCAGCAGTGAATCTATATACTCCTACAATGAGCAGTTCTTC. Its protein product is CASSESIYSYNEQFF.

The V and J genes are TRBV4-3 and TRBJ2-7; D possibly corresponds to TRBD2 (6 bases). CDR1 and CDR2 from the germline V gene are LGHNA and YSLEER. V dropped 5 bases and J dropped 0 bases, with 23 bases sitting between them. This CDR3 contains 18 residues. CDR3 in DNA: TGCGCCAGCAGCAAGCGGGCTACAGGATTACACAGCTCCTACGAGCAGTACTTC. It translates to CASSKRATGLHSSYEQYF.

In this sample, this clone turned up a few times. The V gene is TRBV13, the J gene TRBJ1-2; 9 bases fit TRBD1. Unmatched junction bases numbered 13, after V lost 6 bases and J lost 8 bases. There are 15 residues in the CDR3. In germline, CDR1 is PRHDT, CDR2 FYEKMQ (reference sequence). The CDR3 is CASSPGTGRFDGYTF. The DNA for the CDR3 is TGTGCCAGCAGTCCCGGGACAGGGAGATTTGACGGCTACACCTTC.

The chain couples TRBV11-1 to TRBJ1-6; 9 positions agree with TRBD1. Germline CDR1 SGHAT, CDR2 FQDESV (reference sequence). Unmatched junction bases numbered 11, after V lost 1 base and J lost 7 bases. This CDR3 has 18 residues. The CDR3 sequence: CASSLGGRKGQGNSPLHF. The CDR3 DNA reads as TGTGCCAGCAGCTTAGGGGGCCGGAAAGGACAGGGGAATTCACCCCTCCACTTT.

This clone was counted a single time. This chain connects TRBV2 to TRBJ2-3; no clear D gene. The germline CDR1 and CDR2 sequences are SNHLY and FYNNEI. CDR3 length: 15 residues. With 0 bases removed from V and 2 bases from J, the gap between germline ends came to 9 bases. The DNA of the CDR3 is TGTGCCAGCAGTGAAGCAAAGCCGATCACAGATACGCAGTATTTT. Protein: CASSEAKPITDTQYF.

The V and J genes are TRBV7-2 and TRBJ2-3, with 9 bases that match TRBD1. J lost 8 bases, V lost 0 bases, and 6 bases had no gene match. CDR3 length: 15 amino acids. Per germline, CDR1 SGHTA and CDR2 FQGNSA. The CDR3: CASSLARDREFTQYF. The CDR3 DNA reads TGTGCCAGCAGCTTAGCCCGGGACAGGGAATTTACGCAGTATTTT. The full variable domain, with the rest looked up from reference TRBV7-2 and TRBJ2-3, is GAGVSQSPSNKVTEKGKDVELRCDPISGHTALYWYRQSLGQGLEFLIYFQGNSAPDKSGLPSDRFSAERTGGSVSTLTIQRTQQEDSAVYLCASSLARDREFTQYFGPGTRLTVL.